The 28 T cell receptor beta chains in this list originate from one sample, sequenced in a study of radiotherapy plus CTLA-4 blockade in lung cancer. Only in-frame clones appear in the TCRdb table, and some are missing; sequencing was by immunoSEQ multiplex PCR. The sample holds about 64,000 clones, about 72% seen once. The sequences come from peripheral blood, collected from a patient treated with radiotherapy plus ipilimumab. Every receptor here comes from a human donor with non-small cell lung cancer whose response to radiotherapy plus ipilimumab could not be evaluated.

The genes are TRBV7-9 and TRBJ2-7; 10 nucleotides align to TRBD2. CDR3 length: 17 amino acids. The germline V gene encodes CDR1 SEHNR and CDR2 FQNEAQ (reference sequence). After removal of 5 bases from V and 4 bases from J, the junction contained 14 bases not matched to a gene. CDR3 sequence: CASSHRKGAGGRYEQYF. CDR3 DNA: TGTGCCAGCAGCCATCGGAAGGGAGCGGGAGGGCGGTACGAGCAGTACTTC.

The chain carries TRBV2 and TRBJ2-7; 9 bases are a match to TRBD1. This CDR3 is built from 15 residues. Germline V gene data show CDR1 as SNHLY and CDR2 as FYNNEI. V shed 3 bases and J 2 bases; nucleotides not matched to a gene: 5. The CDR3 DNA is TGTGCCAGCAGTGATAGAGGGACAGGGACCTACGAGCAGTACTTC. It translates to CASSDRGTGTYEQYF.

The V and J genes are TRBV9 and TRBJ2-5, with D perhaps TRBD2 (6 bases). This CDR3 region has 16 residues. Trimming cost V 0 bases and J 1 base, with 13 bases left between them. Germline values: CDR1 SGDLS, CDR2 YYNGEE. The CDR3 sequence is CASSVVGGSPQETQYF. The CDR3 DNA reads as TGTGCCAGCAGCGTAGTTGGGGGGTCCCCCCAAGAGACCCAGTACTTC.

The chain combines TRBV28 with TRBJ1-4; 9 bases are a match to TRBD1. The germline gives CDR1 MDHEN, CDR2 SYDVKM. V dropped 5 bases and J dropped 8; count of bases not matched to a gene: 6. The CDR3 is 14 amino acids. The CDR3 DNA reads TGTGCCAGCAGTATACAGGGGGCATGGGAAAAACTGTTTTTT. Amino acid sequence: CASSIQGAWEKLFF.

In DNA form, the CDR3 reads TGTGCCAGCTTGAATCAGAGGACTGAAGCTTTCTTT. This codes for CASLNQRTEAFF. The J gene is TRBJ1-1, the V gene TRBV6-1; D is undetermined. This CDR3 region has 12 residues. CDR1 is MNHNS, CDR2 SASEGT, per germline. Trimming removed 8 bases from V and 5 bases from J, with 12 bases in between.

This clone has at least ten counts. The chain uses TRBV9 and TRBJ2-7; D possibly corresponds to TRBD2 (5 bases). Per the germline V gene, CDR1 is SGDLS and CDR2 is YYNGEE. With 3 bases removed from V and 5 bases from J, the gap between germline ends came to 12 bases. The CDR3 sequence is 13 residues long. This CDR3 reads CASSAGLSDEQYF. The CDR3 DNA reads TGTGCCAGCAGCGCCGGACTCAGCGACGAGCAGTACTTC.

The CDR3 here is CASSIFQEWLNQPQHF. CDR3 DNA sequence: TGTGCCAGTAGTATCTTCCAGGAATGGCTCAATCAGCCCCAGCATTTT. V and J are TRBV19 and TRBJ1-5; D is uncertain. V lost 3 bases and J lost 3, with 15 bases in between. The CDR3 consists of 16 residues. Germline V CDR1 and CDR2: LNHDA, SQIVND (reference sequence).

This chain links TRBV7-9 with TRBJ2-5, with 13 nucleotides matching TRBD2. The CDR3 extends over 15 amino acids. In germline, CDR1 is SEHNR, CDR2 FQNEAQ (reference sequence). J gave up 7 bases and V 6 bases, and 8 bases lay outside the gene matches. The CDR3 DNA is TGTGCCAGCAGGAAACTAGCGGGGGGGCAGGGGACCCAGTACTTC. Its protein product is CASRKLAGGQGTQYF.

This clone has just one count. The chain has TRBV7-2 and TRBJ1-2; D unresolved. Germline CDR1 reads SGHTA; CDR2 reads FQGNSA. This CDR3 has 14 residues. The V gene lost 5 bases and the J gene lost 2 bases, with 12 bases spanning the gap. This CDR3 is CASSGGVSNYGYTF. CDR3 DNA sequence: TGTGCCAGCAGCGGCGGGGTTTCGAACTATGGCTACACCTTC.

The chain employs TRBV9 and TRBJ2-1; TRBD2 matches at 8 bases. Germline V gives CDR1 SGDLS, CDR2 YYNGEE. This CDR3 is built from 15 residues. Trimming cost V 3 bases and J 8 bases; bases outside gene matches: 10. CDR3 nucleotides: TGTGCCAGCAGCGCCCGGGAGGGTTCTTACGATGAGCAGTTCTTC. This translates into CASSAREGSYDEQFF.

The V call is TRBV15, the J call TRBJ1-2, with 7 bases lining up with TRBD1. V shed 4 bases, J shed 6 bases, and the junction held 8 bases outside the gene matches. CDR3 length: 14 amino acids. Germline V gene data show CDR1 as LNHNV and CDR2 as YYDKDF (reference sequence). CDR3 loop: CATSTTGLVDGYTF. The CDR3 DNA reads as TGTGCCACCAGCACGACAGGGTTGGTTGATGGCTACACCTTC.

The DNA of the CDR3 is TGTGCCAGCAGCTTAGGCAACCTCATGCTATCCTACGAGCAGTACTTC. This encodes CASSLGNLMLSYEQYF. The chain recombines TRBV7-2 with TRBJ2-7; D uncertain. The CDR3 is 16 amino acids. Germline-derived CDR1 and CDR2 are SGHTA and FQGNSA. V was shortened by 1 base and J by 1 base, with 14 bases between the two germline ends.

This clone was seen more than once but under ten times. J is TRBJ1-2 and V is TRBV2; 7 nucleotides match TRBD1. The CDR3 totals 16 residues. Trimming at V came to 6 bases and at J to 8 bases, leaving 18 bases not matched to a gene. The germline gives CDR1 SNHLY, CDR2 FYNNEI. This CDR3 reads CASRPPRQGLVGGYTF. CDR3 DNA: TGTGCCAGCAGGCCCCCCCGACAGGGCCTTGTAGGAGGCTACACCTTC.

The V gene is TRBV7-8, the J gene TRBJ2-3, with TRBD2 matching 7 bases. Germline V CDR1 and CDR2: SGHVS, FQNEAQ. V shed 2 bases, J shed 4 bases, and the junction held 15 bases outside the gene matches. The CDR3 runs 18 residues. The CDR3 reads CASSLYLFGGGPPDTQYF. For the CDR3, the DNA is TGTGCCAGCAGCTTATACCTCTTTGGGGGAGGGCCCCCAGATACGCAGTATTTT.

The table lists this clone with a few counts. The chain recombines TRBV19 with TRBJ1-5, with 8 bases matching TRBD1. After removal of 6 bases from V and 5 bases from J, the junction contained 12 bases not matched to a gene. The germline gives CDR1 LNHDA, CDR2 SQIVND (reference sequence). The CDR3 is made up of 16 amino acids. CDR3 protein: CASSRTGLQEDQPQHF. The CDR3 nucleotides are TGTGCCAGTAGCCGGACAGGGCTTCAAGAGGATCAGCCCCAGCATTTT.

V usage is TRBV7-3 and J usage is TRBJ2-3; 11 bases agree with TRBD2. From germline, CDR1 is SGHTA and CDR2 FQGTGA. V shed 1 base, J shed 2 bases, and the junction held 5 bases outside the gene matches. The length of the CDR3 is 17 residues. The DNA of the CDR3 is TGTGCCAGCAGCTTAAGGCTAGCGGGAGGCCCCACAGATACGCAGTATTTT. It specifies CASSLRLAGGPTDTQYF.

The chain uses TRBV15 and TRBJ1-3; 9 bases fit TRBD1. V lost 3 bases and J lost 4; bases outside the gene matches: 4. Germline CDR1 is LNHNV and CDR2 is YYDKDF (reference sequence). There are 15 residues in the CDR3. CDR3 coding DNA: TGTGCCACCAGCAGCTTCGGGACAGGGGGAAACACCATATATTTT. This codes for CATSSFGTGGNTIYF.

The V gene is TRBV19, the J gene TRBJ1-6; no clear D. CDR3 length: 16 amino acids. The germline V and J ends were trimmed by 5 bases and 1 base, with 12 bases remaining between them. In germline, CDR1 is LNHDA, CDR2 SQIVND (reference sequence). The CDR3 nucleotides are TGTGCCAGTAGTCCCAGCCCGGGTTCCTATAATTCACCCCTCCACTTT. Residues: CASSPSPGSYNSPLHF.

For the CDR3, the DNA is TGTGCCAGCAGCTTCGCCGGGTGGGATACGCAGTATTTT. This codes for CASSFAGWDTQYF. The V and J genes are TRBV7-2 and TRBJ2-3; D unclear. V gave up 3 bases and J gave up 6 bases, with 10 bases separating them. Germline V gives CDR1 SGHTA, CDR2 FQGNSA. CDR3 length: 13 residues. The full variable domain, with the rest looked up from reference TRBV7-2 and TRBJ2-3, is GAGVSQSPSNKVTEKGKDVELRCDPISGHTALYWYRQSLGQGLEFLIYFQGNSAPDKSGLPSDRFSAERTGGSVSTLTIQRTQQEDSAVYLCASSFAGWDTQYFGPGTRLTVL.

CDR3 residues: CASSMVAGDENIQYF. CDR3 nucleotide sequence: TGTGCCAGCAGTATGGTAGCGGGGGATGAAAACATTCAGTACTTC. The chain joins TRBV2 to TRBJ2-4, with 9 bases fitting TRBD2. This CDR3 spans 15 amino acids. CDR1 and CDR2 (germline): SNHLY, FYNNEI. V was clipped by 5 bases and J by 5 bases; unmatched bases: 7.

The rearrangement links TRBV4-2 to TRBJ2-1; tentatively, D is TRBD2 (7 bases). The CDR3 extends over 16 amino acids. V lost 0 bases and J 4 bases, leaving 13 bases between the germline ends. The V gene's germline CDR1 is LGHNA and CDR2 YNFKEQ. The chain's CDR3 is CASSQEGRGHYNEQFF. The CDR3 bases are TGTGCCAGCAGCCAAGAAGGGCGGGGGCATTACAATGAGCAGTTCTTC.

This chain connects TRBV12-5 to TRBJ2-5; TRBD1 might be the D (7 bases). Trimming pared 6 bases from V and 3 bases from J, leaving 14 bases between. Germline V CDR1 and CDR2: LGHNT, FRNRAP. The CDR3 has 14 amino acids. The CDR3 DNA follows: TGTGCTAGTGGCTATGGGGGGACAGAAGAGACCCAGTACTTC. Its translation: CASGYGGTEETQYF.

This chain links TRBV4-1 with TRBJ1-2, with 7 bases fitting TRBD1. This CDR3 spans 16 amino acids. With 3 bases clipped from V and 7 bases from J, the junction kept 14 bases outside the gene matches. Germline V lookup: CDR1 MGHRA, CDR2 YSYEKL. The CDR3 DNA reads TGCGCCAGCAGCCAGTTCGGTCCAGGGGGACTCGGTGGCTACACCTTC. The encoded protein is CASSQFGPGGLGGYTF.

This chain uses TRBV5-6 with TRBJ1-2; possible D gene TRBD1, 6 bases. The CDR3 is 14 amino acids. The germline V gene has CDR1 SGHDT and CDR2 YYEEEE. Trimming left V 0 bases short and J 12 bases short, with 18 bases between. CDR3 sequence (DNA): TGTGCCAGCAGCTTGGCGGGGGGCGAGACATTTAACACCTTC. It encodes CASSLAGGETFNTF.

This clone was detected only once. The chain's CDR3 is CASSLSQGLGTEAFF. The DNA for the CDR3 is TGTGCCAGCAGCTTGTCACAGGGGTTGGGAACTGAAGCTTTCTTT. This rearrangement joins TRBV11-2 to TRBJ1-1; 7 positions match TRBD1. With V trimmed by 3 bases and J by 5 bases, 9 bases remained unmatched. This CDR3 has 15 amino acids. In germline, CDR1 is SGHAT, CDR2 FQNNGV.

The rearrangement joins TRBV29-1 to TRBJ2-7, with 7 nucleotides matching TRBD2. V lost 3 bases and J lost 3; bases outside the gene matches: 2. CDR3 length: 12 residues. Germline loops: CDR1 SQVTM, CDR2 ANQGSEA. CDR3 sequence: CSVDAGDYEQYF. The CDR3 region has the DNA TGCAGCGTTGATGCGGGGGACTACGAGCAGTACTTC.

The gene calls are TRBV7-8 and TRBJ2-5, with D unresolved. Between the trimmed V and J ends, which lost 4 bases and 4 bases, there was a span of 16 bases. Germline CDR1 and CDR2: SGHVS and FQNEAQ. The CDR3 extends over 15 amino acids. In DNA form, the CDR3 reads TGTGCCAGCAGCTACATGACCCGCCCGGGAGAGACCCAGTACTTC. It is translated as CASSYMTRPGETQYF.

V is TRBV18 and J is TRBJ1-1; 10 positions agree with TRBD1. With 1 base clipped from V and 5 bases from J, the junction kept 4 bases outside the gene matches. This CDR3 is built from 15 residues. Germline V gene data show CDR1 as KGHSH and CDR2 as LQKENI. The CDR3 loop reads CASSPLRTGGTEAFF. As DNA, the CDR3 is TGTGCCAGCTCACCACTACGGACAGGGGGGACTGAAGCTTTCTTT.